This entry lists 20 T cell receptor beta chains sequenced from one sample in a study of cytomegalovirus exposure and HLA in healthy donors. The PCR had 60 Vbeta and 13 Jbeta primers. This table comes from immunoSEQ multiplex PCR, and its TCRdb copy is limited to in-frame clones, with some not included. This table has 200,000 to 250,000 clones, about three quarters appearing once. Sequencing was performed on PBMCs. These receptors all stem from an older woman in good health and CMV-seropositive.

The table lists this clone with a count of one. This chain connects TRBV7-9 to TRBJ2-3; 8 bases map to TRBD1. The CDR3 is made up of 15 amino acids. V dropped 5 bases and J dropped 4; count of bases not matched to a gene: 8. Germline CDR1 is SEHNR and CDR2 is FQNEAQ (reference sequence). Here the CDR3 DNA reads TGTGCCAGCAGCCCTGCTCACAGGGGGGCAGATACGCAGTATTTT. Translated, it gives CASSPAHRGADTQYF.

V is TRBV11-1 and J is TRBJ2-7; 8 bases are shared with TRBD2. This CDR3 comprises 15 residues. V dropped 1 base and J dropped 3; count of bases not matched to a gene: 5. Germline V gene sequence: CDR1 SGHAT, CDR2 FQDESV (reference sequence). CDR3: CASSLDSSGRYEQYF. CDR3 bases: TGTGCCAGCAGCTTAGACTCTAGCGGGCGCTACGAGCAGTACTTC.

This chain links TRBV5-1 with TRBJ1-4; D gene unclear. Germline CDR1 and CDR2: SGHRS and YFSETQ. Trimming left V 7 bases short and J 3 bases short, with 13 bases between. The CDR3 totals 14 residues. CDR3 amino acids: CASRRERANEKLFF. CDR3 DNA: TGCGCCAGCCGCCGTGAGAGGGCTAATGAAAAACTGTTTTTT. Drawing the rest from reference TRBV5-1 and TRBJ1-4, the complete variable domain is KAGVTQTPRYLIKTRGQQVTLSCSPISGHRSVSWYQQTPGQGLQFLFEYFSETQRNKGNFPGRFSGRQFSNSRSEMNVSTLELGDSALYLCASRRERANEKLFFGSGTQLSVL.

V is TRBV5-1 and J is TRBJ1-6; no clear D gene. The CDR3 has 17 residues. Germline CDR1 and CDR2: SGHRS and YFSETQ. V was pared by 4 bases and J by 9 bases, with 23 bases between. CDR3 in DNA: TGCGCCAGCAGCGTCACCCATCCGGGAAACCCCTCTTCACCCCTCCACTTT. It yields the protein CASSVTHPGNPSSPLHF.

Comments on this clone: The junction and the germline gene differ at one end; a read error may be behind it. The rearrangement uses TRBV7-9 and TRBJ1-2, with unresolved D. The V gene's germline CDR1 is SEHNR and CDR2 FQNEAQ (reference sequence). The length of the CDR3 is 16 residues. CDR3 region: CSSSLGEGTANYGYTF. The CDR3 DNA follows: TGTTCCAGCAGCCTCGGGGAGGGAACAGCTAACTATGGCTACACCTTC.

The chain has TRBV30 and TRBJ2-7, with 8 bases lining up with TRBD1. The CDR3 is 12 amino acids. Germline assignment: CDR1 GTSNPN and CDR2 SVGIG (reference sequence). Germline trimming cut 4 bases from V and 1 base from J; bases unmatched to any gene: 0. For the CDR3, the DNA is TGTGCCTGGAACAGGGGGTCCTACGAGCAGTACTTC. Residues: CAWNRGSYEQYF.

This chain links TRBV5-1 with TRBJ2-5, with TRBD1 matching 9 bases. With 5 bases clipped from V and 3 bases from J, the junction kept 2 bases outside the gene matches. Germline lookup yields CDR1 SGHRS and CDR2 YFSETQ. This CDR3 contains 13 residues. CDR3: CASRTGGKETQYF. The CDR3 DNA reads as TGCGCCAGCAGGACAGGGGGAAAAGAGACCCAGTACTTC.

The genes are TRBV7-3 and TRBJ2-3; D not certain. Germline-derived CDR1 and CDR2 are SGHTA and FQGTGA. The CDR3 covers 14 residues. The V gene lost 5 bases and the J gene lost 5 bases, with 14 bases spanning the gap. The DNA for the CDR3 is TGTGCCAGCAGCGCGGATCGGTCGTTAGATACGCAGTATTTT. Translation: CASSADRSLDTQYF.

This chain joins TRBV6-5 and TRBJ2-1, with 10 bases aligning to TRBD1. After removal of 6 bases from V and 5 bases from J, the junction contained 4 bases not matched to a gene. From germline, CDR1 is MNHEY and CDR2 SVGAGI. CDR3 size: 14 residues. The CDR3 DNA reads TGTGCCAGCAGCCGGGACAGGGGTGACAATGAGCAGTTCTTC. Protein sequence: CASSRDRGDNEQFF.

The chain joins TRBV7-8 to TRBJ2-7, with TRBD1 matching over 9 bases. Germline loops: CDR1 SGHVS, CDR2 FQNEAQ. The trim removed 4 bases at V and 4 bases at J, leaving 2 bases unmatched. The CDR3 length is 13 residues. The CDR3 DNA sequence: TGTGCCAGCAGCTCCGGGACAGGGTACGAGCAGTACTTC. It is translated as CASSSGTGYEQYF.

The V call is TRBV5-1, the J call TRBJ1-1, with D maybe TRBD1 (6 bases). Trimming shortened V by 2 bases and J by 2 bases, and 10 bases separated the two germline ends. From germline, CDR1 is SGHRS and CDR2 YFSETQ. The CDR3 runs 14 residues. This chain's CDR3 is CASSFTGSNTEAFF. CDR3 nucleotides: TGCGCCAGCAGCTTCACAGGGTCAAACACTGAAGCTTTCTTT.

This chain joins TRBV10-3 and TRBJ1-5; TRBD1 matches at 7 bases. The V gene's germline CDR1 is ENHRY and CDR2 SYGVKD. The V gene end was trimmed by 7 bases and the J gene end by 2 bases; junction bases not matched to a gene: 2. This CDR3 contains 13 residues. The CDR3 region has the DNA TGTGCCATCACCGGACAGGGCAATCAGCCCCAGCATTTT. Residues: CAITGQGNQPQHF.

The V call is TRBV9, the J call TRBJ2-1, with D unclear. Germline CDR1 is SGDLS and CDR2 is YYNGEE. CDR3 length: 12 residues. V was shortened by 0 bases and J by 6 bases, with 4 bases between the two germline ends. The DNA of the CDR3 is TGTGCCAGCAGCGTAGACTTCAATGAGCAGTTCTTC. Amino acid sequence: CASSVDFNEQFF.

This clone was picked up one time. The rearrangement links TRBV6-1 to TRBJ1-5; D gene ambiguous. CDR3 length: 15 amino acids. V was clipped by 3 bases and J by 0 bases, with 9 bases between them. Germline V lookup: CDR1 MNHNS, CDR2 SASEGT. DNA for the CDR3: TGTGCCAGCAGTGAGACCGGGATTAGCAATCAGCCCCAGCATTTT. Translation: CASSETGISNQPQHF.

This chain connects TRBV7-6 to TRBJ1-1, with D perhaps TRBD1 (6 bases). Per germline, CDR1 SGHVS and CDR2 FNYEAQ. V lost 1 base to trimming and J lost 2 bases, with 8 bases between them. The CDR3 consists of 14 residues. In DNA form, the CDR3 reads TGTGCCAGCAGCTTAGACAGGGTTAACACTGAAGCTTTCTTT. This translates into CASSLDRVNTEAFF.

The rearrangement uses TRBV5-1 and TRBJ1-4, with TRBD1 matching 11 bases. This CDR3 has 15 residues. V lost 3 bases and J lost 8; bases outside the gene matches: 6. Germline loops: CDR1 SGHRS, CDR2 YFSETQ. The CDR3 DNA reads TGCGCCAGCAGCTGGCAGGGACAGGGGGAAGAAAAACTGTTTTTT. This translates into CASSWQGQGEEKLFF.

The J gene is TRBJ2-3, the V gene TRBV7-2; D call uncertain. Germline V lookup: CDR1 SGHTA, CDR2 FQGNSA. The CDR3 covers 14 residues. Between the trimmed V and J ends, which lost 5 bases and 1 base, there was a span of 10 bases. The CDR3 loop is CASSLASRTDTQYF. The DNA of the CDR3 is TGTGCCAGCAGCCTGGCCTCCCGCACAGATACGCAGTATTTT. Supplemented by reference TRBV7-2 and TRBJ2-3, the full variable domain reads GAGVSQSPSNKVTEKGKDVELRCDPISGHTALYWYRQSLGQGLEFLIYFQGNSAPDKSGLPSDRFSAERTGGSVSTLTIQRTQQEDSAVYLCASSLASRTDTQYFGPGTRLTVL.

This chain links TRBV7-7 with TRBJ2-1; TRBD2 matches 9 bases. The CDR3 covers 13 residues. V was pared by 1 base and J by 8 bases, with 0 bases of the junction left unmatched. Germline V gene lookup returns CDR1 SSHAT and CDR2 FNYEAQ (reference sequence). CDR3 nucleotide sequence: TGTGCCAGCAGCTTAGTAGCGGGAGATGAGCAGTTCTTC. Its protein product is CASSLVAGDEQFF.

V is TRBV7-9 and J is TRBJ2-6, with 9 positions matching TRBD1. The germline V gene has CDR1 SEHNR and CDR2 FQNEAQ (reference sequence). V trimming: 4 bases; J trimming: 1 base; junction bases outside the gene matches: 11. The CDR3 has 19 residues. The CDR3 region has the DNA TGTGCCAGCAGCTCCAACCCGGGACAGGGAATTTCTGGGGCCAACGTCCTGACTTTC. Translating gives CASSSNPGQGISGANVLTF.

V gene TRBV7-9 combines with J gene TRBJ1-2; 10 bases map to TRBD1. This CDR3 is built from 14 residues. V lost 5 bases, J lost 3 bases, and 3 bases stayed unmatched. CDR1 and CDR2 (germline): SEHNR, FQNEAQ (reference sequence). The chain's CDR3 is CASSRGQGDYGYTF. The CDR3, as DNA: TGTGCCAGCAGCCGTGGACAGGGGGACTATGGCTACACCTTC.